This TCR beta chain was captured by sequencing in a study of T cell changes during pregnancy in multiple sclerosis. The assay was immunoSEQ multiplex PCR, and TCRdb's table has in-frame clones only and misses some. The sample lists around 40,000 clones, 90% to 95% occurring once. This CDR3 comprises 16 residues. Trimming cost V 8 bases and J 2 bases, with 18 bases left between them. Germline V CDR1 and CDR2: WSHSY, SAAADI. Sequencing was performed on CD4+ T cells from peripheral blood mononuclear cells, taken in the second trimester of pregnancy. This clonotype originated in a female donor with multiple sclerosis, enrolled in a pregnancy study. The genes are TRBV10-2 and TRBJ2-2, with TRBD2 as a possible D gene (5 bases). CDR3 bases: TGCGCCAGCTCCGGACCGGACTGGGGAAACACCGGGGAGCTGTTTTTT. This encodes CASSGPDWGNTGELFF.